This TCR beta chain was recovered during a study of T cell responses to AZD1222 COVID-19 vaccine. Concerning this clone: Its antigen is still unknown.

Only in-frame clones appear in the TCRdb table, and some are missing; sequencing was by immunoSEQ multiplex PCR. In the table there are about 140,000 clones, around 93% of which are singletons. The germline V and J ends were trimmed by 0 bases and 11 bases, with 17 bases remaining between them. The germline V gene has CDR1 GTSNPN and CDR2 SVGIG (reference sequence). CDR3 size: 14 residues. Overall study results and limits: Only 5 or 6 people who got AZD1222 tested seropositive at baseline.

The sequencing used peripheral blood, collected 28 days after the second AZD1222 dose. This clonotype was obtained from an adult who received the AZD1222 COVID-19 vaccine. The rearrangement joins TRBV30 to TRBJ1-5, with a tentative D call TRBD1 (5 bases). CDR3: CAWSVAGGGLAQHF. The DNA of the CDR3 is TGTGCCTGGAGTGTGGCAGGTGGGGGGTTAGCCCAGCATTTT.